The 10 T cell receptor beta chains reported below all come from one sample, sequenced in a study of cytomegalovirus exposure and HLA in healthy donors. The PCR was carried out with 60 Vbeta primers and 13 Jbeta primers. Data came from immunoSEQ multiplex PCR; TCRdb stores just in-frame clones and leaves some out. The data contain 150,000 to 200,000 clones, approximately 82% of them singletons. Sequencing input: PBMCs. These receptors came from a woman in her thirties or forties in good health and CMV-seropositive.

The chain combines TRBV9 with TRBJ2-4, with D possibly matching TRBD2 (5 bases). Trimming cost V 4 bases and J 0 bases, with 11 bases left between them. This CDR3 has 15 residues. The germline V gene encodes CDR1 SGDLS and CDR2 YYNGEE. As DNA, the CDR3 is TGTGCCAGCAGCTCGGCCGGACTAGCCAAAAACATTCAGTACTTC. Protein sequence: CASSSAGLAKNIQYF.

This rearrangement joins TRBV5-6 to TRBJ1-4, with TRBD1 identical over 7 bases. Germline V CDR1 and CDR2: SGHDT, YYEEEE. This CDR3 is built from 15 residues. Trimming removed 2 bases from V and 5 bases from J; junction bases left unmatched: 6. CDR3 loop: CASSFLDRSNEKLFF. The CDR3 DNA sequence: TGTGCCAGCAGCTTCTTGGACAGGTCAAATGAAAAACTGTTTTTT.

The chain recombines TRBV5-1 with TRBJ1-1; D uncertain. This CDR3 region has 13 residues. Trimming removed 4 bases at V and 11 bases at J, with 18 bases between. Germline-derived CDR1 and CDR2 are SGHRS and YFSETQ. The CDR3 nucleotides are TGCGCCAGCAGCCCCTTGGCGGATCCGAGGGCTTTCTTT. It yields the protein CASSPLADPRAFF.

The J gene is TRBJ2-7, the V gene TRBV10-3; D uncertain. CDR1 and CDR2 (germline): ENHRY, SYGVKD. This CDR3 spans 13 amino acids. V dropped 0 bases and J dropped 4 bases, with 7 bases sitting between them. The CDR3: CAISESNRYEQYF. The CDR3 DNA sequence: TGTGCCATCAGTGAGTCGAATAGATACGAGCAGTACTTC.

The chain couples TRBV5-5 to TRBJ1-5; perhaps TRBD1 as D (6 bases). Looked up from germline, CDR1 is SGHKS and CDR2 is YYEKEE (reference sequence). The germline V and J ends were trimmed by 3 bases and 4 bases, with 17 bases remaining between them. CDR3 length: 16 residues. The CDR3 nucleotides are TGTGCCAGCAGCTATTTCGGGGGGCAAGGAAATCAGCCCCAGCATTTT. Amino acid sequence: CASSYFGGQGNQPQHF. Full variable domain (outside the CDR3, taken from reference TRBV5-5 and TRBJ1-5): DAGVTQSPTHLIKTRGQQVTLRCSPISGHKSVSWYQQVLGQGPQFIFQYYEKEERGRGNFPDRFSARQFPNYSSELNVNALLLGDSALYLCASSYFGGQGNQPQHFGDGTRLSIL.

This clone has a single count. The CDR3 DNA reads as TGCAGCGTTCTCCAGGGACAGGGGGCGTTTCAAGATACGCAGTATTTT. It specifies CSVLQGQGAFQDTQYF. This sequence joins TRBV29-1 and TRBJ2-3; 12 bases are a match to TRBD1. The CDR3 has 16 amino acids. Per germline, CDR1 SQVTM and CDR2 ANQGSEA. J was trimmed by 5 bases and V by 5 bases; bases with no gene match: 11.

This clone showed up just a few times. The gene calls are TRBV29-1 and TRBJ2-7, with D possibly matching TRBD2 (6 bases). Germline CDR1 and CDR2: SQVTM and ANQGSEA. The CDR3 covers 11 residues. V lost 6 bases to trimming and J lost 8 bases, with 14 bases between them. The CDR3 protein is CSVGIAEQQYF. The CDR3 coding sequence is TGCAGCGTGGGAATAGCGGAGCAGCAGTACTTC.

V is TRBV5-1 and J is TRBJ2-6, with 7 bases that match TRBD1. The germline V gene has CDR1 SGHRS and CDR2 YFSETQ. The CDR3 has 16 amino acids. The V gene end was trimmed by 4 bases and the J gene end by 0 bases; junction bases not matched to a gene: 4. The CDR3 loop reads CASSTDRPSGANVLTF. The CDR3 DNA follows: TGCGCCAGCAGCACGGACAGGCCCTCTGGGGCCAACGTCCTGACTTTC. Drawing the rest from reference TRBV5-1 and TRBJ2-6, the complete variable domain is KAGVTQTPRYLIKTRGQQVTLSCSPISGHRSVSWYQQTPGQGLQFLFEYFSETQRNKGNFPGRFSGRQFSNSRSEMNVSTLELGDSALYLCASSTDRPSGANVLTFGAGSRLTVL.

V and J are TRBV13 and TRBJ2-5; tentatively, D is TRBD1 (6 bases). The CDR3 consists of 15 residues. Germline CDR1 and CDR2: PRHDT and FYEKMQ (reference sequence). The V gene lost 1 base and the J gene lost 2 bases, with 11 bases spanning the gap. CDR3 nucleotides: TGTGCCAGCAGCTTAGCTCCGGGACAACAAGAGACCCAGTACTTC. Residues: CASSLAPGQQETQYF.

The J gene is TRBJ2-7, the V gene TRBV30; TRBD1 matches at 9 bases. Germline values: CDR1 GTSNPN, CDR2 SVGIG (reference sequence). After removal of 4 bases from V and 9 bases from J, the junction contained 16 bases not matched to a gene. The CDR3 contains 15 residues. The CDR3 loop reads CAWTYKGQGPCGQYF. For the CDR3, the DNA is TGTGCCTGGACCTATAAGGGACAGGGACCCTGCGGGCAGTACTTC.